The 14 T cell receptor beta chains below were found in one sample sequenced in a study of blood T cell repertoires in COVID-19. The data were produced by immunoSEQ multiplex PCR, yet TCRdb's version contains in-frame clones alone and is incomplete. The table includes about 250,000 clones, 65% to 85% detected once. Sequencing was performed on PBMCs or T cells enriched from blood (not recorded which). The receptors originated from a man aged 45-60 years who had recovered from COVID-19.

This clone was recorded only once. The rearrangement links TRBV27 to TRBJ2-2, with 9 bases aligning to TRBD2. CDR1 is MNHEY and CDR2 is SMNVEV in the germline V gene (reference sequence). This CDR3 region has 16 residues. The trim removed 4 bases at V and 6 bases at J, leaving 9 bases unmatched. The CDR3 reads CASSSPGLAWAGELFF. CDR3 bases: TGTGCCAGCAGTTCGCCGGGACTAGCATGGGCCGGGGAGCTGTTTTTT.

Remarks on this clone: At one boundary the junction diverges from the germline segment, which might be a read error. The chain combines TRBV7-9 with TRBJ2-2, with TRBD2 matching 12 bases. Germline V lookup: CDR1 SEHNR, CDR2 FQNEAQ (reference sequence). The CDR3 is made up of 14 amino acids. The CDR3 DNA reads as TGTGCCAGCAGCCTAGCGGGAGGGGCCGGGGAGCTGTTTTTT. Translation gives CASSLAGGAGELFF.

This clone was seen a few times. The chain uses TRBV18 and TRBJ2-2; TRBD2 matches at 7 bases. J lost 3 bases, V lost 2 bases, and 6 bases had no gene match. Germline V gene lookup returns CDR1 KGHSH and CDR2 LQKENI. The CDR3 spans 16 residues. CDR3 amino acids: CASSPIGTMDTGELFF. In DNA, the CDR3 is TGTGCCAGCTCACCAATCGGGACTATGGACACCGGGGAGCTGTTTTTT.

The rearrangement links TRBV19 to TRBJ1-6, with 7 bases fitting TRBD1. The junction had 10 bases not matched to a gene; V was cut back by 7 bases and J by 7 bases. CDR3 length: 15 amino acids. Germline V CDR1 and CDR2: LNHDA, SQIVND (reference sequence). CDR3 sequence (DNA): TGTGCCAGTACCCGGACAGGTCCCAACAATTCACCCCTCCACTTT. This codes for CASTRTGPNNSPLHF.

The J gene is TRBJ2-2, the V gene TRBV9, with a weak D call TRBD1 (6 bases). The CDR3 is 16 amino acids. The germline CDR1 and CDR2 sequences are SGDLS and YYNGEE. Trimming took off 4 bases at V and 0 bases at J, with 13 bases between the two ends. CDR3 residues: CASSPGQRTNTGELFF. In nucleotides, the CDR3 is TGTGCCAGCAGCCCCGGACAGAGAACGAACACCGGGGAGCTGTTTTTT. Looking up the rest from reference TRBV9 and TRBJ2-2 gives the full variable domain: DSGVTQTPKHLITATGQRVTLRCSPRSGDLSVYWYQQSLDQGLQFLIQYYNGEERAKGNILERFSAQQFPDLHSELNLSSLELGDSALYFCASSPGQRTNTGELFFGEGSRLTVL.

V is TRBV18 and J is TRBJ2-7; 7 nucleotides align to TRBD2. J was trimmed by 5 bases and V by 1 base; bases with no gene match: 14. Germline V lookup: CDR1 KGHSH, CDR2 LQKENI. The CDR3 has 17 residues. The CDR3 sequence is CASSPRRGTGLADEQYF. The CDR3 DNA is TGTGCCAGCTCACCACGGCGGGGGACGGGTCTGGCCGACGAGCAGTACTTC.

The V gene is TRBV27, the J gene TRBJ1-1; 8 nucleotides align to TRBD1. CDR3 size: 16 residues. The V gene end was trimmed by 3 bases and the J gene end by 1 base; junction bases not matched to a gene: 7. Germline V lookup: CDR1 MNHEY, CDR2 SMNVEV (reference sequence). The CDR3: CASSFLTGTGNTEAFF. The CDR3, as DNA: TGTGCCAGCAGTTTTCTTACCGGGACAGGGAACACTGAAGCTTTCTTT.

This clone appeared a few times. V is TRBV3-1 (or the pseudogene TRBV3-2) and J is TRBJ2-7; the D is unclear. The CDR3 is made up of 15 amino acids. Looked up from germline, CDR1 is LGHDT and CDR2 is YNNKEL (reference sequence). Trimming stripped 3 bases from V and 1 base from J, with 13 bases between. CDR3 DNA sequence: TGTGCCAGCAGCCATGGTCTGGCAGTTTCCTACGAGCAGTACTTC. This codes for CASSHGLAVSYEQYF.

The chain employs TRBV9 and TRBJ1-5, with D possibly being TRBD1 (6 bases). This CDR3 spans 14 amino acids. Germline V gives CDR1 SGDLS, CDR2 YYNGEE. Trimming left V 3 bases short and J 6 bases short, with 13 bases between. The CDR3 DNA reads TGTGCCAGCAGCGCGCACTCGACAGGTCAGCCCCAGCATTTT. Translated, it gives CASSAHSTGQPQHF.

This clone was counted a single time. V is TRBV6-5 and J is TRBJ2-7, with D perhaps matching TRBD1 (5 bases). The CDR3 is made up of 12 amino acids. Germline loops: CDR1 MNHEY, CDR2 SVGAGI. V lost 8 bases to trimming and J lost 2 bases, with 10 bases between them. CDR3 nucleotide sequence: TGTGCCAGCCACGACAGACCCTACGAGCAGTACTTC. It codes for CASHDRPYEQYF.

V usage is TRBV24-1 and J usage is TRBJ2-1; 10 bases are a match to TRBD2. J lost 3 bases, V lost 5 bases, and 12 bases had no gene match. From germline, CDR1 is KGHDR and CDR2 SFDVKD. The CDR3 length is 18 residues. The CDR3 loop is CATSGLPKGLADYNEQFF. The CDR3 nucleotides read TGTGCCACCAGTGGTCTCCCGAAAGGACTAGCGGACTACAATGAGCAGTTCTTC.

V usage is TRBV4-3 and J usage is TRBJ2-5, with 13 bases fitting TRBD2. V was pared by 4 bases and J by 2 bases, with 1 base of the junction left unmatched. The germline V gene has CDR1 LGHNA and CDR2 YSLEER. This CDR3 is 15 amino acids long. The DNA for the CDR3 is TGCGCCAGCAGCCGACTAGCGGGAGGTCAAGAGACCCAGTACTTC. Encoded protein: CASSRLAGGQETQYF.

The rearrangement joins TRBV20-1 to TRBJ1-3; D unclear. Germline assignment: CDR1 DFQATT and CDR2 SNEGSKA (reference sequence). The germline V and J ends were trimmed by 3 bases and 4 bases, with 4 bases remaining between them. The CDR3 is 11 residues long. This CDR3 reads CSASSGNTIYF. For the CDR3, the DNA is TGCAGTGCTAGTAGCGGAAACACCATATATTTT.

This clone was seen a single time. The V and J genes are TRBV7-2 and TRBJ2-1; D perhaps matches TRBD2 (6 bases). Germline assignment: CDR1 SGHTA and CDR2 FQGNSA. The germline V and J ends were trimmed by 1 base and 7 bases, with 14 bases remaining between them. The CDR3 runs to 15 residues. The DNA for the CDR3 is TGTGCCAGCAGCTTAGGGGTCGGGAGTTTTAATGAGCAGTTCTTC. Translation: CASSLGVGSFNEQFF.